These 20 T cell receptor beta chains originate from one sample sequenced in a study of blood T cells in healthy people across ages. A sample-barcoded 5' primer and a J-beta primer mix were used in a second PCR of roughly 7 to 11 cycles. One entry per CDR3 protein, called by TCRdb with MiXCR from the 5' RACE reads. The data contain 800,000 or so distinct CDR3 sequences, around 68% of them singletons. Sequencing was done on a sample of blood. The receptor source for this set is a man aged 25-45 years in good health.

CDR3 region: CSASSPGQGPIDTQYF. CDR3 nucleotides: TGCAGTGCCTCATCTCCGGGACAGGGTCCCATAGATACGCAGTATTTT. This chain connects TRBV20-1 to TRBJ2-3; TRBD1 aligns across 9 bases. Germline lookup yields CDR1 DFQATT and CDR2 SNEGSKA (reference sequence). V gave up 6 bases and J gave up 5 bases; unmatched junction bases: 15. The CDR3 extends over 16 amino acids.

CDR3 sequence reads: CSASRGLLEETQYF. The DNA for the CDR3 is TGCAGTGCTAGTAGGGGTCTCCTGGAGGAGACCCAGTACTTC. The chain is built from TRBV20-1 and TRBJ2-5; a possible D gene is TRBD1 (5 bases). The CDR3 covers 14 residues. Germline V gene sequence: CDR1 DFQATT, CDR2 SNEGSKA (reference sequence). Trimming shortened V by 3 bases and J by 5 bases, and 16 bases separated the two germline ends.

The chain joins TRBV5-1 to TRBJ2-7, with D unclear. Germline V lookup: CDR1 SGHRS, CDR2 YFSETQ. This CDR3 has 14 residues. The V and J ends lost 2 bases and 7 bases respectively, with 16 bases between them. CDR3 sequence: CASSFTDPAFEQYF. The CDR3 DNA reads as TGCGCCAGCAGCTTTACGGATCCGGCCTTTGAGCAGTACTTC. Filled out from reference TRBV5-1 and TRBJ2-7, the complete variable domain reads KAGVTQTPRYLIKTRGQQVTLSCSPISGHRSVSWYQQTPGQGLQFLFEYFSETQRNKGNFPGRFSGRQFSNSRSEMNVSTLELGDSALYLCASSFTDPAFEQYFGPGTRLTVT.

The V call is TRBV6-2 or TRBV6-3, the J call TRBJ2-7; 8 bases align to TRBD2. The DNA end is more similar to TRBJ2-5, so the J call may be wrong. This CDR3 spans 16 amino acids. Germline V CDR1 and CDR2: MNHEY, SVGEGT. The CDR3 here is CASSYERGPSGETQYF. In DNA form, the CDR3 reads TGTGCCAGCAGTTACGAGCGGGGGCCCTCCGGAGAGACCCAGTACTTC.

In its sample, this clonotype was seen a few times. The V and J genes are TRBV20-1 and TRBJ2-5; 11 bases are shared with TRBD2. Per the germline V gene, CDR1 is DFQATT and CDR2 is SNEGSKA (reference sequence). Trimming at V came to 5 bases and at J to 5 bases, leaving 7 bases not matched to a gene. The CDR3 has 14 residues. The CDR3: CSAAIAGGSETQYF. CDR3 sequence (DNA): TGCAGTGCTGCCATAGCGGGGGGGTCCGAGACCCAGTACTTC.

A remark on this clonotype: One end of the junction varies from germline; a read error may be responsible. This chain links TRBV6-2 or TRBV6-3 with TRBJ1-5; no clear D. The germline V gene encodes CDR1 MNHEY and CDR2 SVGEGT. CDR3 length: 15 residues. The CDR3 DNA reads as TGTGCCAGCAGTAACTCAGCAGGAAGCAATCAGCCCCAGCATTTT. It translates to CASSNSAGSNQPQHF.

J is TRBJ2-5 and V is TRBV21-1; the table's D call TRBD1 went unverified against the DNA. The J call is uncertain, as TRBJ2-7 better fits the DNA end. TRBV21-1 is annotated as a pseudogene. This CDR3 comprises 14 residues. The CDR3 coding sequence is TGTGCCAGCAGCGGGCGACAGGACGTATACGAGCAGTACTTC. This translates into CASSGRQDVYEQYF.

The chain combines TRBV7-3 with TRBJ2-3; D is unresolved. Germline-derived CDR1 and CDR2 are SGHTA and FQGTGA. The V end lost 1 base, the J end lost 0 bases, and 8 bases lay between the germline ends. This CDR3 has 15 amino acids. This CDR3 is CASSLSRVSTDTQYF. Here the CDR3 DNA reads TGTGCCAGCAGCTTAAGTAGAGTTAGCACAGATACGCAGTATTTT. The variable domain in full, with the rest retrieved from reference TRBV7-3 and TRBJ2-3, is GAGVSQTPSNKVTEKGKYVELRCDPISGHTALYWYRQSLGQGPEFLIYFQGTGAADDSGLPNDRFFAVRPEGSVSTLKIQRTERGDSAVYLCASSLSRVSTDTQYFGPGTRLTVL.

The V and J genes are TRBV19 and TRBJ1-5; D call uncertain. The ends were cut back, 2 bases at V and 7 bases at J, with 18 bases in the middle. The CDR3 covers 16 residues. Germline assignment: CDR1 LNHDA and CDR2 SQIVND (reference sequence). CDR3 loop: CASSIQMTSLNQPQHF. CDR3 nucleotides: TGTGCCAGTAGTATACAGATGACTAGTTTAAACCAGCCCCAGCATTTT.

The rearrangement links TRBV7-2 to TRBJ2-3, with 11 bases lining up with TRBD2. Germline CDR1 reads SGHTA; CDR2 reads FQGNSA. The CDR3 consists of 16 residues. Trimming at V came to 2 bases and at J to 3 bases, leaving 4 bases not matched to a gene. CDR3 sequence: CASSLFSGGGTDTQYF. In DNA, the CDR3 is TGTGCCAGCAGCTTATTTAGCGGGGGGGGAACAGATACGCAGTATTTT. Variable domain in full (rest from reference TRBV7-2 and TRBJ2-3): GAGVSQSPSNKVTEKGKDVELRCDPISGHTALYWYRQSLGQGLEFLIYFQGNSAPDKSGLPSDRFSAERTGGSVSTLTIQRTQQEDSAVYLCASSLFSGGGTDTQYFGPGTRLTVL.

V and J are TRBV4-1 and TRBJ2-4; possible D gene TRBD2, 5 bases. The tail of the sequence fits TRBJ2-7 better, so the J call may be wrong. The CDR3 is 15 residues long. Per germline, CDR1 MGHRA and CDR2 YSYEKL. The CDR3 nucleotides are TGCGCCAGCAAGCAAGAGTGGGTCGGGACCTACGAGCAGTACTTC. Its translation is CASKQEWVGTYEQYF.

This clonotype appeared once. V usage is TRBV7-2 and J usage is TRBJ2-7; TRBD2 aligns across 10 bases. After removal of 2 bases from V and 0 bases from J, the junction contained 7 bases not matched to a gene. Germline values: CDR1 SGHTA, CDR2 FQGNSA. There are 17 residues in the CDR3. CDR3 coding DNA: TGTGCCAGCAGCTTATTAACTAGCGGGGACCTCTCCTACGAGCAGTACTTC. This translates into CASSLLTSGDLSYEQYF.

The chain has TRBV7-2 and TRBJ1-6; TRBD1 might be the D (5 bases). Trimming pared 5 bases from V and 7 bases from J, leaving 15 bases between. CDR1 and CDR2 (germline): SGHTA, FQGNSA. The CDR3 length is 15 residues. The CDR3 DNA follows: TGTGCCAGCAGCCTCTATGCAGGGCCCAATTCACCCCTCCACTTT. Its translation is CASSLYAGPNSPLHF.

The V and J genes are TRBV5-1 and TRBJ1-6, with 7 bases identical to TRBD1. The CDR3 loop spans 15 amino acids. Trimming cost V 5 bases and J 7 bases; bases outside gene matches: 9. Germline values: CDR1 SGHRS, CDR2 YFSETQ. As DNA, the CDR3 is TGCGCCAGCAGACCACCGGGACAGTCAAATTCACCCCTCCACTTT. This gives the protein CASRPPGQSNSPLHF.

V is TRBV27 and J is TRBJ2-1; TRBD2 agrees at 13 bases. Trimming took 5 bases from V and 4 from J; bases not matched to a gene: 11. The CDR3 spans 18 residues. The germline V gene has CDR1 MNHEY and CDR2 SMNVEV (reference sequence). The CDR3 loop is CASSRPTSGGAWYNEQFF. Here the CDR3 DNA reads TGTGCCAGCAGTAGGCCAACTAGCGGGGGGGCGTGGTACAATGAGCAGTTCTTC.

In this sample, this clonotype turned up many times. The chain couples TRBV9 to TRBJ2-1; no clear D gene. V was trimmed by 0 bases and J by 0 bases, leaving 10 bases between them. This CDR3 spans 16 amino acids. Germline CDR1 reads SGDLS; CDR2 reads YYNGEE. The CDR3 spells CASSVGPSSSYNEQFF. CDR3 nucleotides: TGTGCCAGCAGCGTAGGTCCAAGTAGCTCCTACAATGAGCAGTTCTTC.

This clonotype has a single count. The chain links TRBV11-1 to TRBJ2-3, with D hard to call. Germline V gene sequence: CDR1 SGHAT, CDR2 FQDESV (reference sequence). Trimming stripped 2 bases from V and 0 bases from J, with 6 bases between. CDR3 size: 14 residues. The DNA of the CDR3 is TGTGCCAGCAGCTTACTACCCAGCACAGATACGCAGTATTTT. This sequence encodes CASSLLPSTDTQYF.

The V gene is TRBV7-2, the J gene TRBJ1-6; D may be TRBD1 (6 bases). The CDR3 is 15 amino acids. The V end was cut by 5 bases, the J end by 6 bases, with 14 bases between. CDR1 is SGHTA and CDR2 is FQGNSA in the germline V gene. The CDR3 bases are TGTGCCAGCAGCCCCCAGGGACAACTTAATTCACCCCTCCACTTT. The encoded protein is CASSPQGQLNSPLHF.

The V gene is TRBV9, the J gene TRBJ2-3; 8 nucleotides match TRBD2. CDR1 and CDR2 from the germline V gene are SGDLS and YYNGEE. V trimming: 0 bases; J trimming: 4 bases; junction bases outside the gene matches: 4. This CDR3 has 15 amino acids. CDR3 sequence: CASSVAGGGPDTQYF. The CDR3 bases are TGTGCCAGCAGCGTAGCGGGGGGGGGACCAGATACGCAGTATTTT.

The CDR3 DNA reads as TGCAGTGCAAGGAGCTTGACAGACAACACCGGGGAGCTGTTTTTT. Its protein product is CSARSLTDNTGELFF. V and J are TRBV20-1 and TRBJ2-2; a weak D match, TRBD1 (5 bases). The germline V and J ends were trimmed by 6 bases and 2 bases, with 16 bases remaining between them. The CDR3 runs to 15 residues. CDR1 is DFQATT, CDR2 SNEGSKA, per germline (reference sequence).